The clone carrying this T cell receptor (beta chain) was detected only a few times. Its antigen is not identified. The CDR3 has 18 amino acids. Germline V gene data show CDR1 as SGHTA and CDR2 as FQGNSA. Germline trimming cut 2 bases from V and 7 bases from J; bases unmatched to any gene: 15. Amplification used 60 Vbeta primers and 13 Jbeta primers. In the authors' methods: In a later analysis, about 11 million of tens of millions of unique beta chains occurred in at least two donors. Using immunoSEQ multiplex PCR, the repertoire was profiled, and TCRdb retains in-frame clones only, with some absent. V and J calls and clone size are as listed in that table; D and trimming were resolved from the DNA. The table includes some 170,000 clones, roughly 78% detected once. This sample stems from a study of cytomegalovirus exposure and HLA in healthy donors. Whole-study findings and limits: V- and J-gene trimming of TCR beta was linked (in a later analysis) to a missense DCLRE1C variant.

Sequences were obtained from PBMCs. The chain has TRBV7-2 and TRBJ1-3; 9 bases are shared with TRBD1. The sequence was obtained from a man in his forties in good health and CMV-seronegative. CDR3 bases: TGTGCCAGCAGCTTACGGGGCGGCGGGGACAGGGTCTCGAACACCATATATTTT. This sequence encodes CASSLRGGGDRVSNTIYF.